This record concerns one TCR beta chain sequence. Its matching antigen is unknown. This record belongs to a study of T cells expressing NK-cell markers. For the study at large: Sorted CD3+CD56+NKG2C+, CD3+CD56+NKG2C- and CD3+CD56-NKG2C+ T cells supplied TCR beta repertoires.

The germline V gene has CDR1 SGHDT and CDR2 YYEEEE. The CDR3 runs to 15 residues. What made the TCR beta cDNA was 5'RACE template switching with UMIs. TCRdb re-analyzed the 5' RACE reads; it lists each CDR3 protein once, without DNA. This sample's clone table lists around 550,000 distinct CDR3 sequences. Points from the study as a whole: Of CD8+ T cells, roughly 1.0-7.5% belonged to dominant NKG2C+ clonotypes in roughly six donors.

The sequencing input was blood T cells: a sorted CD56 or NKG2C T cell subset, CD4+ or CD8+ T cells, or bulk PBMC T cells (not recorded which). This clonotype was obtained from a man between 18 and 35 years old in good health. V usage is TRBV5-6 and J usage is TRBJ1-6. CDR3 protein: CASSLRDYRGSPLHF.